The 10 T cell receptor beta chains reported below all come from one sample, sequenced in a study of blood T cells in healthy people across ages. With a J-beta primer mix and a sample-barcoded 5' primer, a second PCR ran about 6 to 11 cycles. One entry per CDR3 protein, called by TCRdb with MiXCR from the 5' RACE reads. The repertoire has around 940,000 distinct CDR3 sequences, 45% to 60% of them found once; the top ten carry roughly 23%. The sequenced sample consisted of blood. The receptors shown here come from a woman aged 55-69 years in good health.

V is TRBV5-1 and J is TRBJ2-4, with D perhaps TRBD1 (6 bases). The J call may not be correct, given that the DNA end is closer to TRBJ2-7. Per germline, CDR1 SGHRS and CDR2 YFSETQ. The CDR3 totals 12 residues. CDR3: CASSLEQGEQYF. The CDR3 nucleotides are TGCGCCAGCAGCTTGGAACAGGGCGAGCAGTACTTC.

This rearrangement joins TRBV20-1 to TRBJ2-3; TRBD2 aligns across 7 bases. Germline-derived CDR1 and CDR2 are DFQATT and SNEGSKA (reference sequence). The length of the CDR3 is 15 residues. J lost 2 bases, V lost 4 bases, and 9 bases had no gene match. The CDR3 loop reads CSANRAGTNTDTQYF. In DNA, the CDR3 is TGCAGTGCTAACCGCGCTGGGACTAACACAGATACGCAGTATTTT.

This clonotype occurred a few times. This chain joins TRBV27 and TRBJ2-3; no reliable D call. CDR3 length: 14 residues. Trimming stripped 2 bases from V and 5 bases from J, with 11 bases between. Germline V gene sequence: CDR1 MNHEY, CDR2 SMNVEV (reference sequence). The CDR3, as DNA: TGTGCCAGCAGTTTAGTCTCCCGGTTAGATACGCAGTATTTT. It is translated as CASSLVSRLDTQYF.

The chain couples TRBV12-3 or TRBV12-4 to TRBJ1-2, with D maybe TRBD1 (5 bases). V was cut by 7 bases and J by 4 bases, with 19 bases left in between. The CDR3 is 15 residues long. CDR3 amino acids: CASTNGGGMVYGYTF. The CDR3 DNA sequence: TGTGCCAGCACCAATGGGGGGGGTATGGTCTATGGCTACACCTTC.

The rearrangement joins TRBV25-1 to TRBJ2-5; TRBD2 matches at 9 bases. The J call may be mistaken, given a closer DNA end match to TRBJ2-7. The CDR3 length is 15 residues. From germline, CDR1 is MGHDK and CDR2 SYGVNS. CDR3 sequence: CASSEPGLAGYEQYF. CDR3 nucleotide sequence: TGTGCCAGCAGTGAACCGGGACTAGCAGGCTACGAGCAGTACTTC.

This rearrangement joins TRBV29-1 to TRBJ2-1, with 9 bases identical to TRBD1. The CDR3 runs to 14 residues. V shed 7 bases and J 6 bases; nucleotides not matched to a gene: 10. Germline values: CDR1 SQVTM, CDR2 ANQGSEA. The DNA of the CDR3 is TGCAGCGCCTGCACAGGGGGCGCAGCCAATGAGCAGTTCTTC. Encoded protein: CSACTGGAANEQFF.

This chain joins TRBV30 and TRBJ2-3, with 7 bases matching TRBD1. Germline CDR1 GTSNPN, CDR2 SVGIG (reference sequence). V trimming: 4 bases; J trimming: 1 base; junction bases outside the gene matches: 5. The CDR3 is made up of 14 amino acids. As DNA, the CDR3 is TGTGCCTGGACCCGGGACAGTGGCACAGATACGCAGTATTTT. Translating gives CAWTRDSGTDTQYF. The full variable domain, with the rest looked up from reference TRBV30 and TRBJ2-3, is SQTIHQWPATLVQPVGSPLSLECTVEGTSNPNLYWYRQAAGRGLQLLFYSVGIGQISSEVPQNLSASRPQDRQFILSSKKLLLSDSGFYLCAWTRDSGTDTQYFGPGTRLTVL.

CDR3 in amino acids: CASSRASGSDEQYF. In nucleotides, the CDR3 is TGTGCCAGCTCAAGAGCTAGCGGGAGTGACGAGCAGTACTTC. The rearrangement links TRBV18 to TRBJ2-7, with TRBD2 matching 10 bases. Germline-derived CDR1 and CDR2 are KGHSH and LQKENI. Trimming removed 5 bases from V and 5 bases from J; junction bases left unmatched: 6. The CDR3 is 14 residues long.

This chain uses TRBV4-1 with TRBJ2-3, with D perhaps matching TRBD2 (5 bases). Germline CDR1 reads MGHRA; CDR2 reads YSYEKL. The V end was cut by 1 base, the J end by 0 bases, with 11 bases between. The CDR3 is 16 residues long. CDR3 bases: TGCGCCAGCAGCCAAGCCCTAGCACTAAGCACAGATACGCAGTATTTT. This codes for CASSQALALSTDTQYF.

This rearrangement joins TRBV7-8 to TRBJ2-3; 12 bases agree with TRBD2. V lost 5 bases, J lost 2 bases, and 5 bases stayed unmatched. This CDR3 has 16 residues. The germline V gene encodes CDR1 SGHVS and CDR2 FQNEAQ. The CDR3 DNA reads as TGTGCCAGCAGCATACTAGCGGGAGGAACCACAGATACGCAGTATTTT. Protein sequence: CASSILAGGTTDTQYF.